One and the same sample provided the 13 T cell receptor beta chains below, sequenced in a study of CD8+ T cells in alopecia areata. Sample treatment: oral pan-JAK inhibitor, 5-10 mg twice daily. cDNA prepared by RNA extraction and subsequent reverse transcription served as the template for sequencing. Clones were sequenced by immunoSEQ multiplex PCR, and TCRdb holds only the in-frame ones, with some missing. The sample lists 150,000 to 200,000 clones; roughly 63% were seen once. This specimen consisted of CD4+ T cells sorted from blood, obtained at approximately week 60, from a patient treated with tofacitinib. The source is a human donor with alopecia areata.

The V gene is TRBV5-4, the J gene TRBJ2-7; TRBD1 might be the D (6 bases). Trimming removed 1 base at V and 2 bases at J, with 10 bases between. The CDR3 totals 14 residues. In germline, CDR1 is SGHNT, CDR2 YYREEE (reference sequence). CDR3 loop: CASSLFRGTYEQYF. The CDR3 DNA reads TGTGCCAGCAGCTTGTTCAGGGGCACCTACGAGCAGTACTTC.

This chain connects TRBV27 to TRBJ2-5; D is undetermined. The length of the CDR3 is 15 residues. V lost 7 bases to trimming and J lost 3 bases, with 18 bases between them. Germline CDR1 MNHEY, CDR2 SMNVEV (reference sequence). CDR3 coding DNA: TGTGCCAGCAAAATTTACGGCTTTTTGGAAGAGACCCAGTACTTC. It codes for CASKIYGFLEETQYF.

The chain joins TRBV30 to TRBJ2-7, with a possible D match to TRBD1 (6 bases). This CDR3 region has 14 residues. V lost 5 bases and J 6 bases, leaving 20 bases between the germline ends. In germline, CDR1 is GTSNPN, CDR2 SVGIG (reference sequence). CDR3 region: CAWGTGSPPVEQYF. For the CDR3, the DNA is TGTGCCTGGGGTACAGGGTCACCTCCTGTCGAGCAGTACTTC.

V gene TRBV5-1 combines with J gene TRBJ2-5; 12 positions agree with TRBD2. CDR3 length: 16 amino acids. The trim removed 4 bases at V and 0 bases at J, leaving 4 bases unmatched. Germline-derived CDR1 and CDR2 are SGHRS and YFSETQ. The CDR3 coding sequence is TGCGCCAGCAGCACTCGACTAGCGGGGGACCAAGAGACCCAGTACTTC. Its protein product is CASSTRLAGDQETQYF.

The chain has TRBV4-1 and TRBJ2-5; 9 bases are shared with TRBD2. The CDR3 runs 16 residues. V was clipped by 0 bases and J by 5 bases; unmatched bases: 7. Germline CDR1 MGHRA, CDR2 YSYEKL. The CDR3 region is CASSQEGLARRETQYF. In nucleotides, the CDR3 is TGCGCCAGCAGCCAAGAGGGACTAGCCCGTAGGGAGACCCAGTACTTC.

The chain links TRBV4-1 to TRBJ1-4, with D tentatively TRBD1 (6 bases). The CDR3 covers 17 residues. Trimming removed 4 bases at V and 3 bases at J, with 18 bases between. Germline V gene data show CDR1 as MGHRA and CDR2 as YSYEKL. DNA of the CDR3: TGCGCCAGCAGCCCCGGGGGCTCAGGGGCAGCTAATGAAAAACTGTTTTTT. It translates to CASSPGGSGAANEKLFF.

V gene TRBV29-1 combines with J gene TRBJ2-3; TRBD1 matches at 8 bases. The CDR3 totals 13 residues. Per the germline V gene, CDR1 is SQVTM and CDR2 is ANQGSEA. V lost 4 bases to trimming and J lost 4 bases; unmatched junction nucleotides: 4. The CDR3 here is CSVGNRGSDTQYF. Written as DNA, the CDR3 is TGCAGCGTTGGGAACAGGGGGTCAGATACGCAGTATTTT.

V gene TRBV5-1 combines with J gene TRBJ2-7; 8 bases line up with TRBD2. The germline CDR1 and CDR2 sequences are SGHRS and YFSETQ. The ends lost 0 bases at V and 4 bases at J; junction bases unmatched: 6. This CDR3 comprises 15 residues. This CDR3 reads CASSLDGSGVYEQYF. The CDR3 DNA is TGCGCCAGCAGCTTGGACGGTAGCGGGGTTTACGAGCAGTACTTC.

This clone was seen more than once but under ten times. V gene TRBV27 combines with J gene TRBJ2-5; 9 bases align to TRBD1. CDR1 is MNHEY and CDR2 is SMNVEV in the germline V gene (reference sequence). This CDR3 has 15 amino acids. With V trimmed by 5 bases and J by 4 bases, 8 bases remained unmatched. CDR3 protein: CASSRDTGGVETQYF. The CDR3 DNA is TGTGCCAGCAGTCGTGATACAGGGGGCGTAGAGACCCAGTACTTC.

This rearrangement joins TRBV7-3 to TRBJ2-3, with D hard to call. The CDR3 is made up of 14 amino acids. Trimming took off 5 bases at V and 5 bases at J, with 14 bases between the two ends. The germline V gene encodes CDR1 SGHTA and CDR2 FQGTGA. The CDR3 DNA is TGTGCCAGCAGCCCCTATTATTCCGGAGATACGCAGTATTTT. Translating gives CASSPYYSGDTQYF.

The J gene is TRBJ2-7, the V gene TRBV18, with 10 bases identical to TRBD2. The CDR3 extends over 14 amino acids. The V gene end was trimmed by 2 bases and the J gene end by 2 bases; junction bases not matched to a gene: 0. CDR1 and CDR2 (germline): KGHSH, LQKENI. The chain's CDR3 is CASSPGLAAYEQYF. The CDR3 DNA follows: TGTGCCAGCTCACCAGGACTAGCGGCCTACGAGCAGTACTTC.

This clone appeared a few times. The chain joins TRBV9 to TRBJ2-6, with D possibly matching TRBD2 (5 bases). The V gene's germline CDR1 is SGDLS and CDR2 YYNGEE. Trimming left V 1 base short and J 5 bases short, with 10 bases between. CDR3 length: 15 amino acids. The CDR3 is CASSVTPGRANVLTF. CDR3 nucleotides: TGTGCCAGCAGCGTAACCCCCGGGAGGGCCAACGTCCTGACTTTC.

This clone was counted only a few times. The chain employs TRBV29-1 and TRBJ2-5; 12 bases fit TRBD1. Germline assignment: CDR1 SQVTM and CDR2 ANQGSEA. The CDR3 loop spans 15 amino acids. V shed 5 bases, J shed 4 bases, and the junction held 8 bases outside the gene matches. Here the CDR3 DNA reads TGCAGCGTTTCCCCGGGACAGGGGGCGCGAGAGACCCAGTACTTC. Amino acid sequence: CSVSPGQGARETQYF.